The clone carrying this T cell receptor (beta chain) turned up a few times. These data come from a study of blood T cell repertoires in COVID-19. Trimming took 4 bases from V and 8 from J; bases not matched to a gene: 6. The CDR3 consists of 13 residues. CDR1 is MDHEN, CDR2 SYDVKM, per germline. The authors' processing: By means of reference gene primer amplification, nucleated cell counts were estimated. The assay was immunoSEQ multiplex PCR, and TCRdb's table has in-frame clones only and misses some. V, J and clone size reflect that table, while D and trimming were determined from the DNA. The sample lists 15,000 or so clones, about 87% seen once, with around 34% in the top ten.

Specimen: peripheral blood. V usage is TRBV28 and J usage is TRBJ1-2, with TRBD1 identical over 8 bases. The clonotype originates from a human donor in a cohort sampled during active COVID-19. In nucleotides, the CDR3 is TGTGCCAGCAGTTACCTCAGGGGGCCCGGCTACACCTTC. Its translation: CASSYLRGPGYTF.